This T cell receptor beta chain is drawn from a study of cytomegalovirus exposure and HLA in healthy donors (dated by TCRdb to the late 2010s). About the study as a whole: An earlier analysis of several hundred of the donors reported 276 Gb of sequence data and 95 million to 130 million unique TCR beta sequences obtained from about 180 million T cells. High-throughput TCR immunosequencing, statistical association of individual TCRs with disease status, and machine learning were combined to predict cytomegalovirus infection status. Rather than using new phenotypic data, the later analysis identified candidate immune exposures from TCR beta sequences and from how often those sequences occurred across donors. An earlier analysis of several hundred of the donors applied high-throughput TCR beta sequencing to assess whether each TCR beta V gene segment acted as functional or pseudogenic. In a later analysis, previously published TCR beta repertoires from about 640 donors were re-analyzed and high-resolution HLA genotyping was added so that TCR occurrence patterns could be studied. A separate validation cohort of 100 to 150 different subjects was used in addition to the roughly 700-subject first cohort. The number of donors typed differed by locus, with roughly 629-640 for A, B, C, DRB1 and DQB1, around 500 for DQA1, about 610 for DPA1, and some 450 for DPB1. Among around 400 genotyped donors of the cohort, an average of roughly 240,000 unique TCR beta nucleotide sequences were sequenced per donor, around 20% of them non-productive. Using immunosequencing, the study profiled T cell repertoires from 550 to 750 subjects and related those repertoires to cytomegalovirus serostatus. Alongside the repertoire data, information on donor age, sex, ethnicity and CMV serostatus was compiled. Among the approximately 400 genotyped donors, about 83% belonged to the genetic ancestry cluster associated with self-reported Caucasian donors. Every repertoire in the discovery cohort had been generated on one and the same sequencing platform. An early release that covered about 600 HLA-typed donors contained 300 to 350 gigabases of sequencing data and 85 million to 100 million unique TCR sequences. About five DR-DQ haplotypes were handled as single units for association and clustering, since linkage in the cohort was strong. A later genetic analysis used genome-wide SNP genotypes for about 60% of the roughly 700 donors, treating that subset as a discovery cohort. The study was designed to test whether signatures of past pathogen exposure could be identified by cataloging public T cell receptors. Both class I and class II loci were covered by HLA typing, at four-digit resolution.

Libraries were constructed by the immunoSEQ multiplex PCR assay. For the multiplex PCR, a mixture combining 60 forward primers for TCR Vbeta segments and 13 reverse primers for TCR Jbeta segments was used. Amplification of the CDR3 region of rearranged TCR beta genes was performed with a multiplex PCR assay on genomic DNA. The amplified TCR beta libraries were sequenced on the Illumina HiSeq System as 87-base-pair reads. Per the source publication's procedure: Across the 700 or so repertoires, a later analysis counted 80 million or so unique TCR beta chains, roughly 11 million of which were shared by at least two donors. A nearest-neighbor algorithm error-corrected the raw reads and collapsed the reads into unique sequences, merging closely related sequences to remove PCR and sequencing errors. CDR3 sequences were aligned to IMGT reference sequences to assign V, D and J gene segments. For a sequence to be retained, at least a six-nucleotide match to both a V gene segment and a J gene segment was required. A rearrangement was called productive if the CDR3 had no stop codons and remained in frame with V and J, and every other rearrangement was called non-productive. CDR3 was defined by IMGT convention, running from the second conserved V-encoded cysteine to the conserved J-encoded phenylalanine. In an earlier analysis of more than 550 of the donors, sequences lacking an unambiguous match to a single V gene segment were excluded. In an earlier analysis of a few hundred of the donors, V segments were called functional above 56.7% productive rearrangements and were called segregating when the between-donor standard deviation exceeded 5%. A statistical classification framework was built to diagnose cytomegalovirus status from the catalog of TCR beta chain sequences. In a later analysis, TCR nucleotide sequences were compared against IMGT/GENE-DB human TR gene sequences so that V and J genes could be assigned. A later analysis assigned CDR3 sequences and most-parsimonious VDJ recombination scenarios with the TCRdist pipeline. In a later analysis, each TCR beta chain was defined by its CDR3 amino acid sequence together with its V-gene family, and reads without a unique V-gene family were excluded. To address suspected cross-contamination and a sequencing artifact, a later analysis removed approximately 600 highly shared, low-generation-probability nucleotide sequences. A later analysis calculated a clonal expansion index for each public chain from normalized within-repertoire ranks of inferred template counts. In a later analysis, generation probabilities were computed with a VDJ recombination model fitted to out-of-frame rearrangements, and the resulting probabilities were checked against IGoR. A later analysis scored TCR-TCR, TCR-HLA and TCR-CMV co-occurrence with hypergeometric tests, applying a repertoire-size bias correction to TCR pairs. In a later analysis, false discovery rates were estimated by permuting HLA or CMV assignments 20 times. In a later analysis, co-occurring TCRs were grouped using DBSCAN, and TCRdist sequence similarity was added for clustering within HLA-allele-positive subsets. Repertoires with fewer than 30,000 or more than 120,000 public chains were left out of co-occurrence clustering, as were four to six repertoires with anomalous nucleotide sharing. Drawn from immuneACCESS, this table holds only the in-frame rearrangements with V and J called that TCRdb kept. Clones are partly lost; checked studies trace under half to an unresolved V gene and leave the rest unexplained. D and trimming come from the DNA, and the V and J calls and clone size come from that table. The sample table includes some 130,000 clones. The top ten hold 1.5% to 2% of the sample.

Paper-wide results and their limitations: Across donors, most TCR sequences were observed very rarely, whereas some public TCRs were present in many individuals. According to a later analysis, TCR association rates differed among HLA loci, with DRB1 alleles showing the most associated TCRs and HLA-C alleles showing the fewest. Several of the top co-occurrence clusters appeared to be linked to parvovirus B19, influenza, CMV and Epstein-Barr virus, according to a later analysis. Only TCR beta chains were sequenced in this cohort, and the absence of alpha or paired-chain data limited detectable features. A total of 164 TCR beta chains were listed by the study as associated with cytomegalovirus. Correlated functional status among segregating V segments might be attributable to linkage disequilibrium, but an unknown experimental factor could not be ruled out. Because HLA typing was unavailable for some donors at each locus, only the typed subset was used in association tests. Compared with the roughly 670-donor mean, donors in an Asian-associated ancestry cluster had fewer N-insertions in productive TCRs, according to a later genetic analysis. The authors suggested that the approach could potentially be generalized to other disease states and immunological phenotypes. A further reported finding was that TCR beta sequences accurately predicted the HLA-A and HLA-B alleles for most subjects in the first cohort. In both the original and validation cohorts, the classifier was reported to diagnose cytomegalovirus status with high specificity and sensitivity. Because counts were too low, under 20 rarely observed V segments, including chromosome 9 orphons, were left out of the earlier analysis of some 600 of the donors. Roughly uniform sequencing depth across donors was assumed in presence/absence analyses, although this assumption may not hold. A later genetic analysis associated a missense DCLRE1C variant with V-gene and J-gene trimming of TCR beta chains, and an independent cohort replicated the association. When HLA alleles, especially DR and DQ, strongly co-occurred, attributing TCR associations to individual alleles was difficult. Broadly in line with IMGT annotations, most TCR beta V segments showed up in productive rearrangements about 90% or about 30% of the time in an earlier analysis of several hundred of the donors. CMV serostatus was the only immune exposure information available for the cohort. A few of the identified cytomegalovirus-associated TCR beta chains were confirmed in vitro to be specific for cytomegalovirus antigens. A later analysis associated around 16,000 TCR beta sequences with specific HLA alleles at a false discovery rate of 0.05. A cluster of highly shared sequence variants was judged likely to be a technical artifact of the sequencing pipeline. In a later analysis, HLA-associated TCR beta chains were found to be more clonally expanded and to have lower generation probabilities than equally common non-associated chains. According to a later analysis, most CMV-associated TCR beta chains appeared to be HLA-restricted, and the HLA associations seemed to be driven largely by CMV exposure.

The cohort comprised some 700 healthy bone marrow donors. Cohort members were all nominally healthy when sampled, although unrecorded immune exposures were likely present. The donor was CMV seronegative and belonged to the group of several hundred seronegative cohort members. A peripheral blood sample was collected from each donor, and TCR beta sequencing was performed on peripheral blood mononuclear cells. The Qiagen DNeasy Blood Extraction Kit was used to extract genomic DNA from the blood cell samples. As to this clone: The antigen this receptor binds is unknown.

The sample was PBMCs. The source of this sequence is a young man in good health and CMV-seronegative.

Here is the DNA: TGTGCCAGCAGTTACTCGCGCAGCGGGGGCTACGAGCAGTACTTC. Translated, it gives CASSYSRSGGYEQYF. Rearrangement joined TRBV6-5 to TRBJ2-7, and 8 junction bases match TRBD2. After removal of 0 bases from V and 3 bases from J, the junction retains 4 bases not matched to a gene. The CDR3 has 15 amino acids, counting the end cysteine and phenylalanine. Only the CDR3 DNA stays, 45 bases, in frame from base 1. The germline V gene provides CDR1 MNHEY and CDR2 SVGAGI.